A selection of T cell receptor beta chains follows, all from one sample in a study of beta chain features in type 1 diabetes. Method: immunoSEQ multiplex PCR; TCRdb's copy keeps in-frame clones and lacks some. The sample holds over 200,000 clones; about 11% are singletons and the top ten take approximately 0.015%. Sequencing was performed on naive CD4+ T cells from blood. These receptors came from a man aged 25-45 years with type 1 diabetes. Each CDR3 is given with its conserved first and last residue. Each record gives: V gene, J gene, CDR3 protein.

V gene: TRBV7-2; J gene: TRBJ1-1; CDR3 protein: CASSSLGGRTEAFF
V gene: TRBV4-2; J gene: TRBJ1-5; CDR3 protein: CASSQDRGQPQHF
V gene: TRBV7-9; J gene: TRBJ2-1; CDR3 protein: CASSRVYNEQFF
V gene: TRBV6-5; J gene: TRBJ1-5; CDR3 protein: CASSYSWQGNQPQHF
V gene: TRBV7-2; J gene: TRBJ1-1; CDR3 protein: CASSLSRDTWAEAFF
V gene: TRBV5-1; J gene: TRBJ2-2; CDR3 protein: CASSPRSGQGNTGELFF
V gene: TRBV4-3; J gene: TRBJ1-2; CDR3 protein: CASSRSGGAQGGYTF
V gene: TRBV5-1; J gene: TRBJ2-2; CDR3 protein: CASSLGTVLTGELFF
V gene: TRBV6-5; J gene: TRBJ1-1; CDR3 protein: CASSYSNNRGAFF
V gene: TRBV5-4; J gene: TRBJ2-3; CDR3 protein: CASSSSGGQTDTQYF